This TCR beta chain was identified during a study of blood T cells in healthy people across ages. Findings and caveats of the study: Both higher diversity and more naive CD4+ cells marked long-lived donors when set against aged donors.

Together with a sample-barcoded 5' primer, a J-beta primer mix was included in a second PCR lasting roughly 7 to 11 cycles. TCRdb independently ran MiXCR on the 5' RACE reads; one entry per CDR3 protein. The sample lists approximately 780,000 distinct CDR3 sequences, about a quarter occurring once. This clonotype has a handful of counts. The target antigen is unknown. The sample was also linked to a second study, of T cells of mothers and their children. That paper states: Samples came from a few healthy Caucasian mothers and their six children.

The TCR sequence derives from a boy aged 5-17 years in good health. The sequenced material came from blood.

CDR3 residues: CASSQGPTLGDRETQYF. DNA of the CDR3: TGCGCCAGCAGCCAGGGGCCTACACTCGGGGATAGAGAGACCCAGTACTTC. This chain links TRBV4-1 with TRBJ2-5; possibly TRBD1 or TRBD2 for D (5 bases each). The V and J ends lost 3 bases and 4 bases respectively, with 21 bases between them. Germline V gene sequence: CDR1 MGHRA, CDR2 YSYEKL. The CDR3 contains 17 residues.